Each of the 21 T cell receptor beta chains below was sequenced from the same sample in a study of patients and donors after allogeneic stem cell transplantation. TCRdb fed the RT-PCR reads into MiXCR, producing one record per CDR3 protein. The data show approximately 200,000 distinct CDR3 sequences, with approximately 41% seen just once and about 33% held by the top ten. The material sequenced was blood, either unsorted or a sorted T cell fraction (not recorded which). These receptor sequences come from a human donor who was either an allogeneic HSCT recipient or a stem cell or donor lymphocyte infusion donor (not recorded which). It is not recorded whose cells these are; they may come from a transplant donor.

This chain links TRBV7-9 with TRBJ2-3; D tentatively fits TRBD1 or TRBD2 (5 bases each). The CDR3 length is 14 residues. In germline, CDR1 is SEHNR, CDR2 FQNEAQ (reference sequence). V lost 2 bases to trimming and J lost 2 bases, with 8 bases between them. The CDR3 region is CASSLWGTTDTQYF. The CDR3, as DNA: TGTGCCAGCAGCTTATGGGGGACCACAGATACGCAGTATTTT.

This clonotype was detected only a few times. The J gene is TRBJ2-7, the V gene TRBV5-1; D gene uncertain. CDR1 and CDR2 from the germline V gene are SGHRS and YFSETQ. The CDR3 is 14 residues long. The germline V and J ends were trimmed by 5 bases and 2 bases, with 14 bases remaining between them. CDR3: CASSVGSATYEQYF. The CDR3 nucleotides are TGCGCCAGCAGTGTGGGGTCAGCGACCTACGAGCAGTACTTC.

The chain employs TRBV20-1 and TRBJ1-2; weak D call: TRBD1 (6 bases). V gave up 2 bases and J gave up 4 bases, with 20 bases separating them. Germline lookup yields CDR1 DFQATT and CDR2 SNEGSKA (reference sequence). This CDR3 has 16 residues. The CDR3 spells CSARWEGELVLYGYTF. The CDR3 region has the DNA TGCAGTGCTAGATGGGAGGGGGAGTTAGTTCTCTATGGCTACACCTTC.

The CDR3 spells CASSSLSAGGTQYF. CDR3 nucleotides: TGTGCCAGCAGTTCCCTCTCGGCTGGCGGGACCCAGTACTTC. The J gene is TRBJ2-5, the V gene TRBV6-6; D is ambiguous. The ends were cut back, 4 bases at V and 7 bases at J, with 16 bases in the middle. This CDR3 contains 14 residues. Germline CDR1 is MNHNY and CDR2 is SVGAGI (reference sequence).

The chain combines TRBV5-1 with TRBJ2-1, with a weak D call TRBD2 (5 bases). This CDR3 has 12 residues. V lost 6 bases to trimming and J lost 6 bases, with 10 bases between them. Germline loops: CDR1 SGHRS, CDR2 YFSETQ. CDR3 in amino acids: CASTEGPNEQFF. The CDR3, as DNA: TGCGCCAGCACAGAGGGTCCCAATGAGCAGTTCTTC.

This clonotype came up a few times. The V gene is TRBV6-2 or TRBV6-3, the J gene TRBJ2-7; D unresolved. The V and J ends lost 5 bases and 2 bases respectively, with 13 bases between them. The CDR3 loop spans 14 amino acids. Germline values: CDR1 MNHEY, CDR2 SVGEGT. The CDR3: CASSPPTITYEQYF. CDR3 sequence (DNA): TGTGCCAGCAGTCCCCCGACCATAACCTACGAGCAGTACTTC.

The chain recombines TRBV7-2 with TRBJ1-2; no clear D gene. Germline V gene data show CDR1 as SGHTA and CDR2 as FQGNSA. Deletions cut 5 bases from V and 4 bases from J, with 8 bases between. The CDR3 runs to 12 residues. For the CDR3, the DNA is TGTGCCAGCAGCCGGGCCATCTATGGCTACACCTTC. It encodes CASSRAIYGYTF.

This clonotype was seen only a few times. The chain has TRBV6-5 and TRBJ2-2; possibly TRBD2 for D (5 bases). CDR1 is MNHEY and CDR2 is SVGAGI in the germline V gene. V lost 5 bases to trimming and J lost 1 base, with 14 bases between them. The CDR3 runs to 16 residues. CDR3 nucleotide sequence: TGTGCCAGCAGTACATCCCGGGATCAGAACACCGGGGAGCTGTTTTTT. Translation gives CASSTSRDQNTGELFF.

V usage is TRBV9 and J usage is TRBJ1-1, with 7 positions matching TRBD1. The CDR3 has 13 amino acids. Germline loops: CDR1 SGDLS, CDR2 YYNGEE. J gave up 8 bases and V 4 bases, and 8 bases lay outside the gene matches. The CDR3 nucleotides read TGTGCCAGCAGCCCTGGGACAGCTCGGGAAGCTTTCTTT. Translation: CASSPGTAREAFF.

This clonotype was detected only once. This sequence joins TRBV28 and TRBJ2-5; maybe TRBD1 (6 bases). Germline lookup yields CDR1 MDHEN and CDR2 SYDVKM. V lost 3 bases and J lost 13, with 15 bases in between. The CDR3 is made up of 12 amino acids. This chain's CDR3 is CASSLDSGWPYF. In DNA form, the CDR3 reads TGTGCCAGCAGTTTGGACAGTGGCTGGCCGTACTTC.

This rearrangement joins TRBV12-3 or TRBV12-4 to TRBJ1-3, with D possibly TRBD1 on 6 matching bases. The V end lost 5 bases, the J end lost 4 bases, and 15 bases lay between the germline ends. The CDR3 extends over 15 amino acids. For the CDR3, the DNA is TGTGCCAGCAGTCGCTCTGGACAGCCAGGAAACACCATATATTTT. This sequence encodes CASSRSGQPGNTIYF.

The chain links TRBV12-5 to TRBJ2-3; 7 positions agree with TRBD1. This CDR3 has 17 residues. CDR1 and CDR2 (germline): LGHNT, FRNRAP. V lost 6 bases to trimming and J lost 2 bases; unmatched junction nucleotides: 14. CDR3: CASGDSHRGQPTDTQYF. The DNA of the CDR3 is TGTGCTAGTGGGGACTCCCACAGGGGCCAACCCACAGATACGCAGTATTTT.

This chain connects TRBV12-3 or TRBV12-4 to TRBJ1-1; 7 bases line up with TRBD1. V was clipped by 4 bases and J by 4 bases; unmatched bases: 6. This CDR3 region has 14 residues. CDR3 loop: CASSSPDRATEAFF. DNA for the CDR3: TGTGCCAGCAGTTCCCCCGACAGGGCCACTGAAGCTTTCTTT.

This clonotype has at least ten counts. CDR3 DNA: TGTGCCAGCAGCACAAACACTGAAGCTTTCTTT. Translating it yields CASSTNTEAFF. The rearrangement uses TRBV7-8 and TRBJ1-1; D is undetermined. This CDR3 is 11 amino acids long. Looked up from germline, CDR1 is SGHVS and CDR2 is FQNEAQ. The V and J ends lost 5 bases and 2 bases respectively, with 3 bases between them.

The chain joins TRBV7-2 to TRBJ1-1, with D uncertain. Trimming took 5 bases from V and 7 from J, leaving 8 bases between them. Germline V gene lookup returns CDR1 SGHTA and CDR2 FQGNSA. This CDR3 spans 11 amino acids. DNA of the CDR3: TGTGCCAGCAGCCCAGACGGTGAAGCTTTCTTT. It translates to CASSPDGEAFF.

The CDR3 nucleotides are TGTGCCAGCAGTTACTTGGGACCAGATCGGACCTACGAGCAGTACTTC. Amino acid sequence: CASSYLGPDRTYEQYF. The chain joins TRBV6-6 to TRBJ2-7; D tentatively fits TRBD1 or TRBD2 (5 bases each). This CDR3 comprises 16 residues. With 1 base removed from V and 2 bases from J, the gap between germline ends came to 15 bases. CDR1 is MNHNY, CDR2 SVGAGI, per germline (reference sequence).

The V and J genes are TRBV7-3 and TRBJ2-2, with 12 bases matching TRBD2. The CDR3 has 17 amino acids. After removal of 2 bases from V and 4 bases from J, the junction contained 5 bases not matched to a gene. Germline CDR1 reads SGHTA; CDR2 reads FQGTGA. DNA for the CDR3: TGTGCCAGCAGCTTAGACGGACTAGCGGGATTCACCGGGGAGCTGTTTTTT. Protein: CASSLDGLAGFTGELFF.

V is TRBV2 and J is TRBJ1-4, with 9 bases that match TRBD1. Germline values: CDR1 SNHLY, CDR2 FYNNEI. V trimming: 4 bases; J trimming: 5 bases; junction bases outside the gene matches: 5. This CDR3 has 15 residues. Here the CDR3 reads CASSADRGGNEKLFF. CDR3 in DNA: TGTGCCAGCAGTGCCGACAGGGGGGGAAATGAAAAACTGTTTTTT.

The chain combines TRBV20-1 with TRBJ2-7; no reliable D call. Germline V gene sequence: CDR1 DFQATT, CDR2 SNEGSKA (reference sequence). The CDR3 consists of 12 residues. The V end was cut by 2 bases, the J end by 4 bases, with 9 bases between. CDR3 residues: CSARRPLYEQYF. In DNA, the CDR3 is TGCAGTGCTAGACGTCCCTTATACGAGCAGTACTTC.

The gene calls are TRBV7-6 and TRBJ2-2; D gene uncertain. This CDR3 comprises 13 residues. Trimming removed 4 bases at V and 6 bases at J, with 9 bases between. The V gene's germline CDR1 is SGHVS and CDR2 FNYEAQ. CDR3 region: CASSSDFSGELFF. DNA for the CDR3: TGTGCCAGCAGCTCAGATTTTTCCGGGGAGCTGTTTTTT.

In this sample, this clonotype turned up a few times. The CDR3 region has the DNA TGTGCCATCAGTGGGGGCAGCCATGAGCAGTTCTTC. Amino acid sequence: CAISGGSHEQFF. The rearrangement uses TRBV10-3 and TRBJ2-1; D might be TRBD1 (5 bases). Trimming stripped 4 bases from V and 8 bases from J, with 9 bases between. This CDR3 spans 12 amino acids. CDR1 is ENHRY, CDR2 SYGVKD, per germline.